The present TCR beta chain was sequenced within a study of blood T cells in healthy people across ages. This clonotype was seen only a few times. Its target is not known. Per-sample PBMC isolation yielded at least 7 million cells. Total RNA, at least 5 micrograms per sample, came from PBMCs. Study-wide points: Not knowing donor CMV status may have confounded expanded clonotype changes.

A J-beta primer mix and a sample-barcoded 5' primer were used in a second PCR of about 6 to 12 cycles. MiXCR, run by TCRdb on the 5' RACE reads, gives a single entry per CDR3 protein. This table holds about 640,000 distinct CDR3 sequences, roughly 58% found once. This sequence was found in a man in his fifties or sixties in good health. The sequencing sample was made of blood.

Written as DNA, the CDR3 is TGTGCCAGCAGCCAAGATCCGCTGACTAGTCAACCTACGCAGTATTTT. This encodes CASSQDPLTSQPTQYF. This sequence joins TRBV4-2 and TRBJ2-3; D is perhaps TRBD2 (6 bases). CDR1 is LGHNA and CDR2 is YNFKEQ in the germline V gene. This CDR3 has 16 residues. V shed 0 bases and J shed 8 bases, with 18 bases lying between them.